This T cell receptor beta chain was recovered during a study of cytomegalovirus exposure and HLA in healthy donors. CDR1 is SGHDT, CDR2 YYEEEE, per germline. This CDR3 contains 17 residues. V dropped 2 bases and J dropped 3 bases, with 20 bases sitting between them. 13 Jbeta primers and 60 Vbeta primers were used for the PCR. Measured with immunoSEQ multiplex PCR; TCRdb has only the in-frame clones, and not every one. The repertoire holds over 150,000 clones, with 73% as singletons. This clone occurred a few times. The chain employs TRBV5-6 and TRBJ1-1; D unresolved. This TCR was recovered from a woman in her late teens or twenties in good health and CMV-seropositive. Input material: PBMCs. Here the CDR3 DNA reads TGTGCCAGCAGCTTAGACCCCTTAGAGGGTGGGGACACTGAAGCTTTCTTT. Its translation is CASSLDPLEGGDTEAFF.